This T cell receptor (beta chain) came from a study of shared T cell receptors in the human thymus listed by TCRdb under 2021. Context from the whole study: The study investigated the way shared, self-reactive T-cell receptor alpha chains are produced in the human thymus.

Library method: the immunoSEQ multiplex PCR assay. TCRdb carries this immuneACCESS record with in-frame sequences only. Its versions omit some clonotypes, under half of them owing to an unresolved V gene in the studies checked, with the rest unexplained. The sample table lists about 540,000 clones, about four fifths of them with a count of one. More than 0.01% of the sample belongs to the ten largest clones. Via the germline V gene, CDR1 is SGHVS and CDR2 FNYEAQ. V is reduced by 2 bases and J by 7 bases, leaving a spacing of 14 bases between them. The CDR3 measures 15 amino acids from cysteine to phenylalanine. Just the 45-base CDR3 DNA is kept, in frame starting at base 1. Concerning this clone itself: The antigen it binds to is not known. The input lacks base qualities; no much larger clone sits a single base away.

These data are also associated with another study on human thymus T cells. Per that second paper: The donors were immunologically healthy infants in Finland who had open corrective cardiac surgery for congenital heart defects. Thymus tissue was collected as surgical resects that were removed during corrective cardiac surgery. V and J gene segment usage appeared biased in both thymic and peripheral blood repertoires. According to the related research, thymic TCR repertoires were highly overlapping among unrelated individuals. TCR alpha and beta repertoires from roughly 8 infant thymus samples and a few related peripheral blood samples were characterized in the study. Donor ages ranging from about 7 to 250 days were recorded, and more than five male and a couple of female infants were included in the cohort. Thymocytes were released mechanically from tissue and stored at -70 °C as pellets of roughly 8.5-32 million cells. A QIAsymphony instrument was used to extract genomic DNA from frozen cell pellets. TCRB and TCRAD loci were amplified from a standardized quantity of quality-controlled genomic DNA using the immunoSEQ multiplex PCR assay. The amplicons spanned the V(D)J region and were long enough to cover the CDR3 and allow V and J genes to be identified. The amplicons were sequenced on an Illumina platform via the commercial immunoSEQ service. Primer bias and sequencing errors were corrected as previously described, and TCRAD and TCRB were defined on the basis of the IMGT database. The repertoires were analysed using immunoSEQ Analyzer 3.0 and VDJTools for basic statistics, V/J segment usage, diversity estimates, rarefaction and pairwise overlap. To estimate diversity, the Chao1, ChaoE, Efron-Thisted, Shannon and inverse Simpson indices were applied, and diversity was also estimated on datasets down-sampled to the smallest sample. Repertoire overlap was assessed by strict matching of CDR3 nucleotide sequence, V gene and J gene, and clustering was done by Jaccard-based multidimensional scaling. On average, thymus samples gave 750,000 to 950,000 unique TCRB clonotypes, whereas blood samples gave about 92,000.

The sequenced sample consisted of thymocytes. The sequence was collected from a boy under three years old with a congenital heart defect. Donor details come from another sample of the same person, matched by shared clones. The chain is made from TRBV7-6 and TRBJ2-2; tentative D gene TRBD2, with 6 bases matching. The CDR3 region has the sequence CASSLPGGRNGELFF. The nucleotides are TGTGCCAGCAGCTTACCAGGAGGGAGAAACGGGGAGCTGTTTTTT.